Listed below are T cell receptor beta chains from one sample, sequenced in a study of cytomegalovirus exposure and HLA in healthy donors. The protocol was immunoSEQ multiplex PCR, while the TCRdb copy is restricted to in-frame clones and leaves out a portion. The sample holds about 120,000 clones, around 76% seen once. Sequenced input: PBMCs. These receptors were taken from a man aged 55 to 69 in good health and CMV-seropositive. CDR3s include the opening cysteine and the closing phenylalanine or tryptophan. The order of the fields is V gene, D gene, CDR3 protein. D genes are given only for firm matches.

V gene: TRBV5-1
D gene: TRBD2
CDR3 protein: CASSLGPERGDQETQYF

V gene: TRBV6-1
D gene: TRBD1
CDR3 protein: CATLPGTGRYEQYF

V gene: TRBV6-6
D gene: TRBD1
CDR3 protein: CASRRQGAPGANGLTF

V gene: TRBV4-2
D gene: TRBD1
CDR3 protein: CASSQTFQGGGNTIYF

V gene: TRBV11-3
D gene: .
CDR3 protein: CASSSGYGRMNTEAFF

V gene: TRBV6-1
D gene: .
CDR3 protein: CASRRDLSYNEQFF

V gene: TRBV5-1
D gene: .
CDR3 protein: CASSFQGDEKLFF

V gene: TRBV6-6
D gene: .
CDR3 protein: CASSRGKLFF

V gene: TRBV5-1
D gene: TRBD1
CDR3 protein: CASSPGQSRNNEQFF

V gene: TRBV7-2
D gene: TRBD1
CDR3 protein: CASSLTRDSRGTDTQYF

V gene: TRBV10-2
D gene: .
CDR3 protein: CASFQQGLGRGQYF

V gene: TRBV7-9
D gene: .
CDR3 protein: CSSSSVPGSHSGANVLTF

V gene: TRBV7-8
D gene: TRBD2
CDR3 protein: CASPAGPSSYEQYF

V gene: TRBV5-6
D gene: TRBD2
CDR3 protein: CASSLRRSGGVDRGAVF

V gene: TRBV28
D gene: TRBD2
CDR3 protein: CASSSYSGTSGSTDTQYF

V gene: TRBV10-1
D gene: TRBD1
CDR3 protein: CASSDQDRFWEQYF

V gene: TRBV5-1
D gene: .
CDR3 protein: CASSRGSSEQYF

V gene: TRBV19
D gene: TRBD1
CDR3 protein: CASSNQGTGAYEQYF

V gene: TRBV2
D gene: TRBD2
CDR3 protein: CASSAKAGGEQFF

V gene: TRBV5-1
D gene: .
CDR3 protein: CATEVYEQYF

V gene: TRBV11-2
D gene: .
CDR3 protein: CASSSGPGGYTF

V gene: TRBV7-8
D gene: TRBD2
CDR3 protein: CASSLESSGRAWGTDTQYF

V gene: TRBV7-3
D gene: TRBD1
CDR3 protein: CASSSSGGIYGYTF

V gene: TRBV30
D gene: TRBD2
CDR3 protein: CAWSGAPPGLAGRTDTQYF

V gene: TRBV28
D gene: TRBD1
CDR3 protein: CASSRRTGGEKLFF

V gene: TRBV11-2
D gene: TRBD2
CDR3 protein: CASSRVAGNYNEQFF

V gene: TRBV5-1
D gene: TRBD1
CDR3 protein: CASSLGQGETQYF

V gene: TRBV10-3
D gene: TRBD1
CDR3 protein: CAIMGGQGVSYEQYF

V gene: TRBV11-2
D gene: .
CDR3 protein: CASSRGGGSGYTF

V gene: TRBV12-5
D gene: TRBD1
CDR3 protein: CASGLGQGYEQYF

V gene: TRBV7-3
D gene: TRBD2
CDR3 protein: CASSLTVGLAGEGTQYF

V gene: TRBV6-1
D gene: TRBD1
CDR3 protein: CASRGDRGQGSPLHF

V gene: TRBV7-3
D gene: .
CDR3 protein: CASSLRGADTEAFF

V gene: TRBV15
D gene: .
CDR3 protein: CATSPGGGAGTDTQYF

V gene: TRBV28
D gene: .
CDR3 protein: CASSLPRGPQHF

V gene: TRBV7-9
D gene: .
CDR3 protein: CASSLTGSSYEQYF

V gene: TRBV6-1
D gene: .
CDR3 protein: CASSEAGVLRPQHF

V gene: TRBV2
D gene: TRBD2
CDR3 protein: CASSPLAGGVTDTQYF

V gene: TRBV6-5
D gene: TRBD2
CDR3 protein: CASSYSGGKTQYF

V gene: TRBV30
D gene: TRBD1
CDR3 protein: CAWSDRDRGTDTQYF

V gene: TRBV5-1
D gene: .
CDR3 protein: CASSLSSGFRSEAFF

V gene: TRBV7-6
D gene: .
CDR3 protein: CASSFRGGGVSYEQYF

V gene: TRBV2
D gene: .
CDR3 protein: CASRRDSNQPQHF

V gene: TRBV11-2
D gene: .
CDR3 protein: CASSQWGGSGNTIYF

V gene: TRBV5-1
D gene: TRBD2
CDR3 protein: CASGELAGGSYEQYF

V gene: TRBV27
D gene: TRBD2
CDR3 protein: CASRRGLAGGPSSYNEQFF

V gene: TRBV19
D gene: .
CDR3 protein: CASSITDSINYGYTF

V gene: TRBV6-1
D gene: .
CDR3 protein: CASTPMEWTQYF

V gene: TRBV18
D gene: TRBD2
CDR3 protein: CASSRSSGGDNEQFF

V gene: TRBV5-1
D gene: .
CDR3 protein: CASSPGSYNEQFF